This paragraph reports one TCR beta chain. These data come from a study of identical twins. The CDR3 runs 14 residues. With V trimmed by 8 bases and J by 8 bases, 8 bases remained unmatched. CDR1 is MNHEY and CDR2 is SVGEGT in the germline V gene. MiXCR, applied by TCRdb to the 5' RACE reads, yields one record per CDR3 protein. The profile covers 400,000 to 550,000 distinct CDR3 sequences, with more than 20% appearing a single time and about 2.7% taken by the ten largest. The sample was also reused in another study, on T cells expressing NK-cell markers. As that study records: Sorted CD3+CD56-NKG2C+, CD3+CD56+NKG2C- and CD3+CD56+NKG2C+ T cells were the source of the TCR beta repertoires.

The sequenced sample consisted of CD4+ T cells sorted from blood. The chain employs TRBV6-2 or TRBV6-3 and TRBJ2-1, with 11 positions matching TRBD2. The sequence came from a woman between 18 and 30 years old in good health. This chain's CDR3 is CASGLAGGRDEQFF. CDR3 sequence (DNA): TGTGCCAGCGGGCTAGCGGGGGGCCGGGATGAGCAGTTCTTC.